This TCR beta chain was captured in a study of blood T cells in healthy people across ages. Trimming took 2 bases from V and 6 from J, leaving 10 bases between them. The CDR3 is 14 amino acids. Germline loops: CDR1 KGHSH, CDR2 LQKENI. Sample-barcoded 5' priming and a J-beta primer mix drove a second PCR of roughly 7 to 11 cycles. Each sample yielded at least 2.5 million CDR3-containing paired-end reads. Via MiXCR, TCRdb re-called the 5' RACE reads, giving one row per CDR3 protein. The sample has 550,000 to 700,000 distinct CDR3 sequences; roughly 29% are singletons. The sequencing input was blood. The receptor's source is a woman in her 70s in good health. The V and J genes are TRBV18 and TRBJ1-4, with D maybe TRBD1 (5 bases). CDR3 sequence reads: CASSPMGQDEKLFF. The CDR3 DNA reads TGTGCCAGCTCACCAATGGGGCAGGATGAAAAACTGTTTTTT.